This T cell receptor (beta chain) was profiled in a study of vaccination and CD4 T cells after COVID-19. For the study at large: The study drew post-COVID samples a median roughly 100 days after diagnosis (range 35 to 161).

Once obtained from cultured CD4+ T cells, the DNA was sequenced using the Oncomine TCR Beta short-read assay. TCRdb called the PCR reads again in MiXCR, with one record for every CDR3 protein. Of over 10,000 distinct CDR3 sequences listed, 35% are singletons. The treatment is: approximately nine-day PBMC culture with coronavirus spike peptide pools or control peptides (ViraFEST assay). Trimming stripped 6 bases from V and 1 base from J, with 10 bases between. Germline lookup yields CDR1 MNHNS and CDR2 SASEGT. CDR3 length equals 14 residues. This clonotype was observed a handful of times. Antigen: not known.

The specimen was CD4+ T cells from blood, cultured in vitro. The chain is built from TRBV6-1 and TRBJ2-1; D may be TRBD2 (5 bases). The receptor's source is a human donor who had recovered from COVID-19. This CDR3 reads CASRSSGSYNEQFF. CDR3 sequence (DNA): TGTGCCAGCAGATCAAGCGGTTCCTACAATGAGCAGTTCTTC.